These 13 T cell receptor beta chains share one sample of origin, sequenced in a study of blood T cell repertoires in COVID-19. Profiling relied on immunoSEQ multiplex PCR, and the TCRdb table lists in-frame clones only, not all of them. Here the sample spans some 270,000 clones, around 90% being singletons. The specimen was peripheral blood. These receptors originate from a man aged 50 to 59 with acute or convalescent COVID-19.

V and J are TRBV27 and TRBJ1-6; TRBD1 agrees at 9 bases. Germline CDR1 MNHEY, CDR2 SMNVEV (reference sequence). This CDR3 comprises 15 residues. The V segment lost 4 bases and the J segment 10 bases; nucleotides outside the gene matches: 8. CDR3 DNA sequence: TGTGCCAGCAGTTCGTCCGGGACAGGGCCCTCACCCCTCCACTTT. Translating it yields CASSSSGTGPSPLHF.

The V gene is TRBV27, the J gene TRBJ1-1, with 10 bases identical to TRBD1. The germline CDR1 and CDR2 sequences are MNHEY and SMNVEV (reference sequence). The CDR3 covers 15 residues. The junction had 13 bases not matched to a gene; V was cut back by 7 bases and J by 8 bases. CDR3 residues: CASKSPGTGEEEAFF. CDR3 sequence (DNA): TGTGCCAGCAAGAGCCCCGGGACAGGGGAAGAGGAAGCTTTCTTT.

The rearrangement joins TRBV7-9 to TRBJ2-4; the D is unclear. V lost 2 bases, J lost 3 bases, and 14 bases lay in between. The CDR3 length is 16 residues. Germline assignment: CDR1 SEHNR and CDR2 FQNEAQ (reference sequence). Written as DNA, the CDR3 is TGTGCCAGCAGCTTAAAGGTCCCAGACAACAAAAACATTCAGTACTTC. It encodes CASSLKVPDNKNIQYF.

V usage is TRBV7-2 and J usage is TRBJ2-5, with D unclear. This CDR3 has 14 residues. CDR1 SGHTA and CDR2 FQGNSA come from the germline V gene. Trimming took off 5 bases at V and 0 bases at J, with 10 bases between the two ends. The CDR3 region has the DNA TGTGCCAGCAGCCGCCAGGTAGACCAAGAGACCCAGTACTTC. Protein sequence: CASSRQVDQETQYF.

This clone appeared once. The J gene is TRBJ1-2, the V gene TRBV3-1 (or the pseudogene TRBV3-2); D is ambiguous. V lost 0 bases to trimming and J lost 2 bases, with 7 bases between them. The length of the CDR3 is 14 residues. Germline-derived CDR1 and CDR2 are LGHDT and YNNKEL (reference sequence). The CDR3 region has the DNA TGTGCCAGCAGCCAAGACCCAGTAAACTATGGCTACACCTTC. This translates into CASSQDPVNYGYTF.

This chain joins TRBV4-2 and TRBJ1-3; D perhaps matches TRBD1 (6 bases). This CDR3 contains 16 residues. Germline V gene sequence: CDR1 LGHNA, CDR2 YNFKEQ. Between the trimmed V and J ends, which lost 3 bases and 0 bases, there was a span of 12 bases. The CDR3 loop is CASSQGDTRSGNTIYF. CDR3 DNA sequence: TGTGCCAGCAGCCAGGGGGACACCCGCTCTGGAAACACCATATATTTT.

The V call is TRBV4-1, the J call TRBJ1-5; no definite D call. The CDR3 is 15 amino acids. Deletions cut 0 bases from V and 0 bases from J, with 6 bases between. Germline values: CDR1 MGHRA, CDR2 YSYEKL. Here the CDR3 DNA reads TGCGCCAGCAGCCAAGAGGAGTTTAGCAATCAGCCCCAGCATTTT. Amino acid sequence: CASSQEEFSNQPQHF.

J is TRBJ1-6 and V is TRBV5-4; D is unresolved. The CDR3 runs 12 residues. Trimming stripped 7 bases from V and 6 bases from J, with 8 bases between. Germline CDR1 is SGHNT and CDR2 is YYREEE (reference sequence). CDR3 bases: TGTGCCAGCCGGGAGGGTAATTCACCCCTCCACTTT. It translates to CASREGNSPLHF.

The table lists this clone with a few counts. V usage is TRBV10-2 and J usage is TRBJ2-5, with D perhaps matching TRBD2 (5 bases). In germline, CDR1 is WSHSY, CDR2 SAAADI. The CDR3 is made up of 14 amino acids. Deletions cut 5 bases from V and 4 bases from J, with 14 bases between. CDR3 sequence (DNA): TGCGCCAGCAGTTGGGGAGCCCCTGGAGAGACCCAGTACTTC. Protein: CASSWGAPGETQYF.

This clone is a singleton in its sample. The gene calls are TRBV7-3 and TRBJ2-3, with 13 positions matching TRBD2. This CDR3 contains 16 residues. Germline CDR1 reads SGHTA; CDR2 reads FQGTGA. V was pared by 5 bases and J by 10 bases, with 12 bases of the junction left unmatched. The CDR3 reads CASSTGPGLAGYAQYF. CDR3 sequence (DNA): TGTGCCAGCAGCACAGGGCCGGGACTAGCGGGGTACGCGCAGTATTTT.

The rearrangement links TRBV5-1 to TRBJ2-7; unclear D gene. The length of the CDR3 is 15 residues. V was clipped by 0 bases and J by 3 bases, with 13 bases between them. The germline V gene encodes CDR1 SGHRS and CDR2 YFSETQ. CDR3 coding DNA: TGCGCCAGCAGCTTGGACTTAACCGGAGACTACGAGCAGTACTTC. Its protein product is CASSLDLTGDYEQYF.

The chain recombines TRBV2 with TRBJ2-7; 10 nucleotides line up with TRBD2. This CDR3 is built from 15 residues. Germline trimming cut 7 bases from V and 4 bases from J; bases unmatched to any gene: 10. Germline V gene lookup returns CDR1 SNHLY and CDR2 FYNNEI. CDR3 sequence: CASNERGGRLYEQYF. In nucleotides, the CDR3 is TGTGCCAGCAACGAGCGGGGGGGCCGGTTGTACGAGCAGTACTTC.

This clone was picked up a small number of times. J is TRBJ2-7 and V is TRBV11-2, with 7 nucleotides matching TRBD2. V shed 6 bases, J shed 6 bases, and the junction held 11 bases outside the gene matches. The CDR3 spans 14 residues. Germline V gene sequence: CDR1 SGHAT, CDR2 FQNNGV. The DNA of the CDR3 is TGTGCCAGCAGGGGGGGTGAGCGGGGAACCGAGCAGTACTTC. Translated, it gives CASRGGERGTEQYF.